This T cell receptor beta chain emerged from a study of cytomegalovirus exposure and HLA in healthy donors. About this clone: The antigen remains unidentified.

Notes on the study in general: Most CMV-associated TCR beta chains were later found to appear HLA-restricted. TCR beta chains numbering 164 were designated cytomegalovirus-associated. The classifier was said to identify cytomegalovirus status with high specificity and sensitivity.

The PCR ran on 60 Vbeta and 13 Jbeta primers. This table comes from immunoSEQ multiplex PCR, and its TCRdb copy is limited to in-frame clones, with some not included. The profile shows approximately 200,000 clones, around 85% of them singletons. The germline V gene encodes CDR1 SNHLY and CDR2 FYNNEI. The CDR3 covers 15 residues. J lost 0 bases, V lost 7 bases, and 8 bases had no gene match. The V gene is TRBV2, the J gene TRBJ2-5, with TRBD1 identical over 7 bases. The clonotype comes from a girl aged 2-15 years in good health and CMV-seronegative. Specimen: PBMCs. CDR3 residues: CASNTGAVYQETQYF. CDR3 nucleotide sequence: TGTGCCAGCAACACAGGGGCCGTGTACCAAGAGACCCAGTACTTC.